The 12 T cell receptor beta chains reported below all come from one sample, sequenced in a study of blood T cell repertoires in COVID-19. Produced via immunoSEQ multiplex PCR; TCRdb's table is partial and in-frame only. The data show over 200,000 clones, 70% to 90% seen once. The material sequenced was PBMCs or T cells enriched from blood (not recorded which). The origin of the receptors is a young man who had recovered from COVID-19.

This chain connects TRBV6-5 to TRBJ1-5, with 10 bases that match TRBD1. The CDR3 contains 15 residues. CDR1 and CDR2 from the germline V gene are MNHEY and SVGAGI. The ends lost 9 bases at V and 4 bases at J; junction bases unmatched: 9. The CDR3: CASRKGTGENQPQHF. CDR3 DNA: TGTGCCAGTAGAAAAGGGACAGGGGAAAATCAGCCCCAGCATTTT.

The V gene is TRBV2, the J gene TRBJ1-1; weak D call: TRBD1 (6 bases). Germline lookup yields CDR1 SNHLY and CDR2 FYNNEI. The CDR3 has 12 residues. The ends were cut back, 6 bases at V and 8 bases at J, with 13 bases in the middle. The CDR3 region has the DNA TGTGCCAGCAGGTCGGGGGGCTTCGAAGCTTTCTTT. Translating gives CASRSGGFEAFF.

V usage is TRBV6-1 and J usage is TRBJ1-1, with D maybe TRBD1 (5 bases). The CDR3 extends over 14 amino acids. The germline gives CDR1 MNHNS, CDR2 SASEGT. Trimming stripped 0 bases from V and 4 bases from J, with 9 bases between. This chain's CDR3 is CASSEAGQGTEAFF. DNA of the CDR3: TGTGCCAGCAGTGAAGCGGGGCAGGGCACTGAAGCTTTCTTT.

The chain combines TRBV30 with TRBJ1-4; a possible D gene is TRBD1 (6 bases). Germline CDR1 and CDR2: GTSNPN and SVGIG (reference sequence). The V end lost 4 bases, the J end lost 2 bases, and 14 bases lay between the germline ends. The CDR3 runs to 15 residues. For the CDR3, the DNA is TGTGCCTGGAATCAGGGAGACAGGACTAATGAAAAACTGTTTTTT. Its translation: CAWNQGDRTNEKLFF.

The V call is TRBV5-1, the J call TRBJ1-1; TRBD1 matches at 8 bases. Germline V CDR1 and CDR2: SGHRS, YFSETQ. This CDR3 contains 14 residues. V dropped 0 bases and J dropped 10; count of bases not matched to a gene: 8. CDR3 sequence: CASSLDGQGLRAFF. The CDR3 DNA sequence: TGCGCCAGCAGCTTGGACGGACAGGGCTTACGAGCTTTCTTT.

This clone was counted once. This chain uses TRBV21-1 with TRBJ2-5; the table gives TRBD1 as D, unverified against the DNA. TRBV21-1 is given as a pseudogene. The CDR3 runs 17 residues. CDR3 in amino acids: CASSVQRDKKFKETQYF. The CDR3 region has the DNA TGTGCCAGCAGCGTTCAACGGGACAAAAAATTCAAAGAGACCCAGTACTTC.

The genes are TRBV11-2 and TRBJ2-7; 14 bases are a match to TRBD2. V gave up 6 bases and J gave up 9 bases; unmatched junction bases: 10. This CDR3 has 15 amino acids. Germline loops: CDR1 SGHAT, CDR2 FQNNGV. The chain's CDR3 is CASSIPGLAGVRQYF. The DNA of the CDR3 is TGTGCCAGCAGTATTCCGGGACTAGCGGGAGTAAGGCAGTACTTC.

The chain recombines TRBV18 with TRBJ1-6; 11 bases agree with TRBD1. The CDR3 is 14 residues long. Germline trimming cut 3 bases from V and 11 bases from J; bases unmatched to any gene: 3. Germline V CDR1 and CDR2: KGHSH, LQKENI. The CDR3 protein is CASSPGQGETPLHF. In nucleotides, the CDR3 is TGTGCCAGCTCACCGGGACAGGGGGAAACACCCCTCCACTTT.

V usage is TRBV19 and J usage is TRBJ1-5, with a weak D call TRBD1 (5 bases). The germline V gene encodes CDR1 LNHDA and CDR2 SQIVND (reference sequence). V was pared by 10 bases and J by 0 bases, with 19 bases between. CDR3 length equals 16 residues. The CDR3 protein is CATEPGLTYSNQPQHF. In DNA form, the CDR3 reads TGTGCCACCGAGCCGGGACTAACATATAGCAATCAGCCCCAGCATTTT.

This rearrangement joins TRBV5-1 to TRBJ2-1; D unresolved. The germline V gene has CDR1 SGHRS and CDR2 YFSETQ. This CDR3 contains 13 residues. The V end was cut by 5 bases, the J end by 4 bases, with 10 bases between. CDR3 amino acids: CASREENYNEQFF. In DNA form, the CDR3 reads TGCGCCAGCAGAGAGGAGAATTACAATGAGCAGTTCTTC.

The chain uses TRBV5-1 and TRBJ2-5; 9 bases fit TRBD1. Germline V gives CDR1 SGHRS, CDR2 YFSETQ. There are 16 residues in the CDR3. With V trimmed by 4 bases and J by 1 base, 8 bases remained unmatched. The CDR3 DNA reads TGCGCCAGCAGCAACCGGGACAGGGAGTTCCAAGAGACCCAGTACTTC. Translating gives CASSNRDREFQETQYF.

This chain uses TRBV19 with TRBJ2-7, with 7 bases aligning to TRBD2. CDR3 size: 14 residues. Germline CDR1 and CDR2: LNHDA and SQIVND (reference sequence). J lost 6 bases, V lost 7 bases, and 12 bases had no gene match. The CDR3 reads CASTNFGGGGEQYF. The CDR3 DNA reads TGTGCCAGTACGAATTTCGGCGGGGGTGGCGAGCAGTACTTC.